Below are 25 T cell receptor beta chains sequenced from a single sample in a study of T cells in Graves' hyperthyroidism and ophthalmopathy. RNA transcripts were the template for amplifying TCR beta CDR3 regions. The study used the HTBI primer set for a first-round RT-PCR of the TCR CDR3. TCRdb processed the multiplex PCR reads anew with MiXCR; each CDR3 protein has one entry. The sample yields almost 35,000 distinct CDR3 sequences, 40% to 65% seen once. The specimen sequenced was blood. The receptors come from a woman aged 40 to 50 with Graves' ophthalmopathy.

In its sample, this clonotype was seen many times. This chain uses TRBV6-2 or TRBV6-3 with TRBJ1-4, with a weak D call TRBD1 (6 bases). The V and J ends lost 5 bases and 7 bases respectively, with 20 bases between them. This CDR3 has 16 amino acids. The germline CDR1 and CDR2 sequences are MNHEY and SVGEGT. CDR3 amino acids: CASSRTQGLHGEKLFF. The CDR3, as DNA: TGTGCCAGCAGTCGAACTCAGGGGTTACACGGTGAAAAACTGTTTTTT.

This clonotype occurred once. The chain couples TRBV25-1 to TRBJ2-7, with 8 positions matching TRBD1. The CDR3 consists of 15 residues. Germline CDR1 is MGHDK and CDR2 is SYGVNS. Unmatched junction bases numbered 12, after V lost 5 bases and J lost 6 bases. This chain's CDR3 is CASSYSGTGSSEQYF. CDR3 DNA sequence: TGTGCCAGCAGTTACTCCGGGACAGGTTCTTCCGAGCAGTACTTC.

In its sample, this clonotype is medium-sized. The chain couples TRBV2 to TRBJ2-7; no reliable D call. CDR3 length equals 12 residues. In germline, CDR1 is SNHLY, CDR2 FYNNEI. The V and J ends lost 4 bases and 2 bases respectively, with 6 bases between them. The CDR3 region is CASSVVTYEQYF. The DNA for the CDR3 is TGTGCCAGCAGTGTCGTTACCTACGAGCAGTACTTC.

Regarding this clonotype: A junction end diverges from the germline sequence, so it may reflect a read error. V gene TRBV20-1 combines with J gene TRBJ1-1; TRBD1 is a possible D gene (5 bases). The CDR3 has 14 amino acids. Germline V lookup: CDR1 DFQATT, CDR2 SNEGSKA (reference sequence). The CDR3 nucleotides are TGCAGTGCTAGAGGCCCAGGGAGCTACACGGAAGCTTTCTTT. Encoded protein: CSARGPGSYTEAFF.

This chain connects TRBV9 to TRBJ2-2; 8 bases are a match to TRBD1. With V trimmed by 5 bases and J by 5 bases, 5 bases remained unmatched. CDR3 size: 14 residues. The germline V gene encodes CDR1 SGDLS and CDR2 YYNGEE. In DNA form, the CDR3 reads TGTGCCAGCAGGTTCAGACAGGGGACCGGGGAGCTGTTTTTT. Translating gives CASRFRQGTGELFF. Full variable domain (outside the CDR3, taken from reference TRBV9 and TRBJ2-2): DSGVTQTPKHLITATGQRVTLRCSPRSGDLSVYWYQQSLDQGLQFLIQYYNGEERAKGNILERFSAQQFPDLHSELNLSSLELGDSALYFCASRFRQGTGELFFGEGSRLTVL.

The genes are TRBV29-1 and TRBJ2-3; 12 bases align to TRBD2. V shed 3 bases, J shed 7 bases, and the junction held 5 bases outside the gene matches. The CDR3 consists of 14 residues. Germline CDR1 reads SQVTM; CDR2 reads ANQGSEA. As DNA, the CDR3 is TGCAGCGTTGATACTAGCGGGGGGATCAATACGCAGTATTTT. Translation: CSVDTSGGINTQYF.

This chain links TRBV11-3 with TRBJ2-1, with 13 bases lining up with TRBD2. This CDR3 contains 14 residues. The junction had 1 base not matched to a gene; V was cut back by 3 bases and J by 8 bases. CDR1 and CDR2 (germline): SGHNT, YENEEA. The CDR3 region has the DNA TGTGCCAGCAGCTTGACTAGCGGGGGGCATGAGCAGTTCTTC. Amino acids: CASSLTSGGHEQFF.

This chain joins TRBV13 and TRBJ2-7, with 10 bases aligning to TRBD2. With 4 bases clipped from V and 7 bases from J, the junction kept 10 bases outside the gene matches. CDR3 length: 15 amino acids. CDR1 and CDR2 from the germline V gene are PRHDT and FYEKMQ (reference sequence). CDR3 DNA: TGTGCCAGCAGCTACACACTAGCGGGGACCAGGGAGCAGTACTTC. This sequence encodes CASSYTLAGTREQYF.

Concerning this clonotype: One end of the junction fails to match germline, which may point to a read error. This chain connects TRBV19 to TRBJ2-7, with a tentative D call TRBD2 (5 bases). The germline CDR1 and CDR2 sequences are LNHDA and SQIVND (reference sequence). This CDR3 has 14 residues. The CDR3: CASSILTGWYEQYF. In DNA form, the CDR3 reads TGTGCCAGTAGTATTCTAACGGGATGGTACGAGCAGTATTTC.

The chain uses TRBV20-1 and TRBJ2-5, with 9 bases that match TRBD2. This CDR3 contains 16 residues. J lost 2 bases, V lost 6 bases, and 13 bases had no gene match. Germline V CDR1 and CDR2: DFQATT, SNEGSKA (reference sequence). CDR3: CSAEDPGTSQQETQYF. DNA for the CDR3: TGCAGTGCGGAAGACCCAGGGACTAGCCAACAAGAGACCCAGTACTTC.

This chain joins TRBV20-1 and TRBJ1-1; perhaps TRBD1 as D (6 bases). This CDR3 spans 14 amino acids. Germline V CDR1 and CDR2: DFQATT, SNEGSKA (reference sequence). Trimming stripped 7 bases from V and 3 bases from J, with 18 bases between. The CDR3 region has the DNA TGCAGTGTACGGGGGGGGGGCGGGCACACTGAAGCTTTCTTT. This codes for CSVRGGGGHTEAFF.

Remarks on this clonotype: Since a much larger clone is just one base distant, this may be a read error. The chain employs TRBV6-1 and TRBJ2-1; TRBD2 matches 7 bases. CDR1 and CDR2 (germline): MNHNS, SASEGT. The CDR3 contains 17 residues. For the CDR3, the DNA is TGTGCCAGCAGTGGAATGGGCGGGGGTTTTCCCTACAATGAGCAGTCCTTC. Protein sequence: CASSGMGGGFPYNEQSF.

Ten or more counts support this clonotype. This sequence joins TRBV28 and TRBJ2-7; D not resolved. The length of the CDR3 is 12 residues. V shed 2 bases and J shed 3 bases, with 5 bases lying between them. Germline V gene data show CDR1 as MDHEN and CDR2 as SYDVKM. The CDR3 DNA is TGTGCCAGCAGTTTAGAAGGCTACGAGCAGTACTTC. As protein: CASSLEGYEQYF.

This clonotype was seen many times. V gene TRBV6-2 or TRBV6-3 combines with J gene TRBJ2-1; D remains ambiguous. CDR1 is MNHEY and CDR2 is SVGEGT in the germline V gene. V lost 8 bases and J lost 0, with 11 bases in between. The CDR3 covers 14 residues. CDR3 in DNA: TGTGCCAGCTCGGCGCTCACCTCCTACAATGAGCAGTTCTTC. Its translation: CASSALTSYNEQFF.

This chain's CDR3 is CASSSAPETQYF. For the CDR3, the DNA is TGTGCCAGCAGCAGTGCTCCTGAGACCCAGTACTTC. This chain connects TRBV2 to TRBJ2-5; D call uncertain. Germline V gives CDR1 SNHLY, CDR2 FYNNEI. V lost 6 bases to trimming and J lost 5 bases, with 10 bases between them. The CDR3 loop spans 12 amino acids.

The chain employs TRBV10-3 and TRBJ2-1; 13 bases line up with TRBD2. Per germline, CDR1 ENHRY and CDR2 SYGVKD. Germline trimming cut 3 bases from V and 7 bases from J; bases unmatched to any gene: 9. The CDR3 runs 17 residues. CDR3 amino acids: CAISEQRGLAGLNEQFF. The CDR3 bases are TGTGCCATCAGTGAACAACGGGGACTAGCGGGATTAAATGAGCAGTTCTTC.

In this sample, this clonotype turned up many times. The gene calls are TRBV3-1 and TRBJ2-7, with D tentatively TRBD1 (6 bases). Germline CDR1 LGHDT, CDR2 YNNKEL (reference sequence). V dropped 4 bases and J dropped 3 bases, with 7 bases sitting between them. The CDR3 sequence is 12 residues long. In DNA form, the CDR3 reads TGTGCCAGCAGCCGGGGACACTACGAGCAGTACTTC. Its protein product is CASSRGHYEQYF.

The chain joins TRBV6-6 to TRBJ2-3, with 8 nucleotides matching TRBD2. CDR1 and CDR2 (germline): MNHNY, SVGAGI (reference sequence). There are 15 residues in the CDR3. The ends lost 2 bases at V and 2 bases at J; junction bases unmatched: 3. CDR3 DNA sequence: TGTGCCAGCAGTTACCCAGCGGGAGTCACAGATACGCAGTATTTT. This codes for CASSYPAGVTDTQYF.

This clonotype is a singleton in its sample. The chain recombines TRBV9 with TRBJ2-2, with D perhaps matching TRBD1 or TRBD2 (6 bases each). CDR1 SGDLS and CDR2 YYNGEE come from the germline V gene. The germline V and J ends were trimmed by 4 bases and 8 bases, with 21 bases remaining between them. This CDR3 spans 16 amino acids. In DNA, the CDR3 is TGTGCCAGCAGCCCGCGGGGCAGGGGAAACTCTGGGGAGCTGTTTTTT. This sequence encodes CASSPRGRGNSGELFF.

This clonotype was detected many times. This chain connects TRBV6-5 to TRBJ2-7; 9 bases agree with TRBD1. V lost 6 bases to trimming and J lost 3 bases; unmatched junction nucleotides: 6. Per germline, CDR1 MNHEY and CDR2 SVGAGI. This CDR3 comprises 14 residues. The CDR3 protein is CASRPGTGNYEQYF. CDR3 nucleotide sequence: TGTGCCAGCAGACCTGGGACAGGGAACTACGAGCAGTACTTC.

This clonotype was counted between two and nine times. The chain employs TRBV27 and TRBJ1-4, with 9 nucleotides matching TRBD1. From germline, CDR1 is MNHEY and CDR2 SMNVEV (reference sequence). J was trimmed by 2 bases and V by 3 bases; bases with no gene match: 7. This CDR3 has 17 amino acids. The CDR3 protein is CASSLVGDRDTNEKLFF. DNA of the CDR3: TGTGCCAGCAGTTTGGTAGGGGACAGGGACACTAATGAAAAACTGTTTTTT.

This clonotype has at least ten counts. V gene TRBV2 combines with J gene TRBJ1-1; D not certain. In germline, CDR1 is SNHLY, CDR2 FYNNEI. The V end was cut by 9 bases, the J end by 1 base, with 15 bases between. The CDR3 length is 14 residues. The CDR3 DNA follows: TGTGCCAGGGAAACCTACAACGCGAACACTGAAGCTTTCTTT. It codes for CARETYNANTEAFF.

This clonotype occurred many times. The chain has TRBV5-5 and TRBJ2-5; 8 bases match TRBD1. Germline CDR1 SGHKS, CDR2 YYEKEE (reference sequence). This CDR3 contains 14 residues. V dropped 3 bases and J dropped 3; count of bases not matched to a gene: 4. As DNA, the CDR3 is TGTGCCAGCAGCTACCTGACAGGGGAAGAGACCCAGTACTTC. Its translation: CASSYLTGEETQYF.

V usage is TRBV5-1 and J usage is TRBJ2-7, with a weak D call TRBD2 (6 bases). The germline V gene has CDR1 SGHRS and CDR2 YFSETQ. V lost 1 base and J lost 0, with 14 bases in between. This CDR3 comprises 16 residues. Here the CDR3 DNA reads TGCGCCAGCAGCTTGAATGGGGGAGGTATCTCCTACGAGCAGTACTTC. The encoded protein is CASSLNGGGISYEQYF.

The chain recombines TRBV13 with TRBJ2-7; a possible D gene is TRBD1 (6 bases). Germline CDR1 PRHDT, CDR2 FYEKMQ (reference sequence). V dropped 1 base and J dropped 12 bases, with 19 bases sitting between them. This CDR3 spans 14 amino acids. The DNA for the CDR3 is TGTGCCAGCAGCTTAGAGGGGGTTGCTGGAGTACCGTACTTC. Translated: CASSLEGVAGVPYF.